This T cell receptor beta chain was identified in a study of T cell responses to AZD1222 COVID-19 vaccine. Study results and caveats: Just a handful of AZD1222 recipients were seropositive at baseline. Following two doses of AZD1222, Spike-specific TCR breadth and depth rose. Vaccine-related CD4 TCRs covered spike, predominating at 160-218 and 743-854. Nearly half of the spike-specific TCRs reportedly recognize variant regions that carry no mutations.

In regard to this clone: Its matching antigen is unknown.

The repertoire was sequenced with immunoSEQ multiplex PCR; TCRdb's copy has only in-frame clones and lacks some. The data show fewer than 85,000 clones, around nine tenths seen once. This TCR was recovered from an adult who received the MenACWY meningococcal vaccine as a control. Sequencing was performed on peripheral blood, taken 28 days after the second dose of the MenACWY control vaccine.

DNA for the CDR3: TGTGCCGGGGGACAGGCGCTCGGGCCCTACGAGCAGTACTTC. This sequence encodes CAGGQALGPYEQYF. The chain joins TRBV2 to TRBJ2-7; 8 bases align to TRBD1. Germline values: CDR1 SNHLY, CDR2 FYNNEI. The CDR3 runs to 14 residues. Trimming took 11 bases from V and 2 from J; bases not matched to a gene: 11.